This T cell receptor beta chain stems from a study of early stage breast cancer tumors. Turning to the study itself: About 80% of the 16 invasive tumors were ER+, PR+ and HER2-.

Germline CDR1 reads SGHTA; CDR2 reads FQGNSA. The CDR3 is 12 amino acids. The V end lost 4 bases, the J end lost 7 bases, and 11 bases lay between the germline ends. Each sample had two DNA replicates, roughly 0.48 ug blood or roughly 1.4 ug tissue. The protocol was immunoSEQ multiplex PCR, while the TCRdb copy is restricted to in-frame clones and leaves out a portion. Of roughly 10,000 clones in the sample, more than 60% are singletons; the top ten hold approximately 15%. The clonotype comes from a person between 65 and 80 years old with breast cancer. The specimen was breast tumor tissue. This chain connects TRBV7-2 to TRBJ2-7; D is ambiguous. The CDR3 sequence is CASSSVHGEQYF. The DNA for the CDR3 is TGTGCCAGCAGCTCCGTCCACGGGGAGCAGTACTTC.